This T cell receptor (beta chain) came from a study of blood T cell repertoires in COVID-19. Study information: The origin of the acute and convalescent COVID-19 samples was the United States, Italy and Spain. Nucleic acid was either cDNA or gDNA, and it came from T cells, B-cell-depleted T cells, or PBMCs.

The length of the CDR3 is 18 residues. J was trimmed by 5 bases and V by 0 bases; bases with no gene match: 9. Looked up from germline, CDR1 is SGHRS and CDR2 is YFSETQ. Original analysis: Reference gene primers were amplified, and this amplification served to estimate nucleated cell counts. Profiling relied on immunoSEQ multiplex PCR, and the TCRdb table lists in-frame clones only, not all of them. That table is the source of V, J and clone size, and D and trimming were worked out from the DNA. The repertoire has about 160,000 clones, 76% of them found once; the top ten carry more than 3%. This clonotype was obtained from an elderly woman with acute or convalescent COVID-19. The rearrangement links TRBV5-1 to TRBJ2-3, with 13 bases identical to TRBD2. Sequencing was performed on peripheral blood. CDR3 DNA: TGCGCCAGCAGCTTGGCCCAAGGACTAGCGGGAGTGGTAGATACGCAGTATTTT. This codes for CASSLAQGLAGVVDTQYF.